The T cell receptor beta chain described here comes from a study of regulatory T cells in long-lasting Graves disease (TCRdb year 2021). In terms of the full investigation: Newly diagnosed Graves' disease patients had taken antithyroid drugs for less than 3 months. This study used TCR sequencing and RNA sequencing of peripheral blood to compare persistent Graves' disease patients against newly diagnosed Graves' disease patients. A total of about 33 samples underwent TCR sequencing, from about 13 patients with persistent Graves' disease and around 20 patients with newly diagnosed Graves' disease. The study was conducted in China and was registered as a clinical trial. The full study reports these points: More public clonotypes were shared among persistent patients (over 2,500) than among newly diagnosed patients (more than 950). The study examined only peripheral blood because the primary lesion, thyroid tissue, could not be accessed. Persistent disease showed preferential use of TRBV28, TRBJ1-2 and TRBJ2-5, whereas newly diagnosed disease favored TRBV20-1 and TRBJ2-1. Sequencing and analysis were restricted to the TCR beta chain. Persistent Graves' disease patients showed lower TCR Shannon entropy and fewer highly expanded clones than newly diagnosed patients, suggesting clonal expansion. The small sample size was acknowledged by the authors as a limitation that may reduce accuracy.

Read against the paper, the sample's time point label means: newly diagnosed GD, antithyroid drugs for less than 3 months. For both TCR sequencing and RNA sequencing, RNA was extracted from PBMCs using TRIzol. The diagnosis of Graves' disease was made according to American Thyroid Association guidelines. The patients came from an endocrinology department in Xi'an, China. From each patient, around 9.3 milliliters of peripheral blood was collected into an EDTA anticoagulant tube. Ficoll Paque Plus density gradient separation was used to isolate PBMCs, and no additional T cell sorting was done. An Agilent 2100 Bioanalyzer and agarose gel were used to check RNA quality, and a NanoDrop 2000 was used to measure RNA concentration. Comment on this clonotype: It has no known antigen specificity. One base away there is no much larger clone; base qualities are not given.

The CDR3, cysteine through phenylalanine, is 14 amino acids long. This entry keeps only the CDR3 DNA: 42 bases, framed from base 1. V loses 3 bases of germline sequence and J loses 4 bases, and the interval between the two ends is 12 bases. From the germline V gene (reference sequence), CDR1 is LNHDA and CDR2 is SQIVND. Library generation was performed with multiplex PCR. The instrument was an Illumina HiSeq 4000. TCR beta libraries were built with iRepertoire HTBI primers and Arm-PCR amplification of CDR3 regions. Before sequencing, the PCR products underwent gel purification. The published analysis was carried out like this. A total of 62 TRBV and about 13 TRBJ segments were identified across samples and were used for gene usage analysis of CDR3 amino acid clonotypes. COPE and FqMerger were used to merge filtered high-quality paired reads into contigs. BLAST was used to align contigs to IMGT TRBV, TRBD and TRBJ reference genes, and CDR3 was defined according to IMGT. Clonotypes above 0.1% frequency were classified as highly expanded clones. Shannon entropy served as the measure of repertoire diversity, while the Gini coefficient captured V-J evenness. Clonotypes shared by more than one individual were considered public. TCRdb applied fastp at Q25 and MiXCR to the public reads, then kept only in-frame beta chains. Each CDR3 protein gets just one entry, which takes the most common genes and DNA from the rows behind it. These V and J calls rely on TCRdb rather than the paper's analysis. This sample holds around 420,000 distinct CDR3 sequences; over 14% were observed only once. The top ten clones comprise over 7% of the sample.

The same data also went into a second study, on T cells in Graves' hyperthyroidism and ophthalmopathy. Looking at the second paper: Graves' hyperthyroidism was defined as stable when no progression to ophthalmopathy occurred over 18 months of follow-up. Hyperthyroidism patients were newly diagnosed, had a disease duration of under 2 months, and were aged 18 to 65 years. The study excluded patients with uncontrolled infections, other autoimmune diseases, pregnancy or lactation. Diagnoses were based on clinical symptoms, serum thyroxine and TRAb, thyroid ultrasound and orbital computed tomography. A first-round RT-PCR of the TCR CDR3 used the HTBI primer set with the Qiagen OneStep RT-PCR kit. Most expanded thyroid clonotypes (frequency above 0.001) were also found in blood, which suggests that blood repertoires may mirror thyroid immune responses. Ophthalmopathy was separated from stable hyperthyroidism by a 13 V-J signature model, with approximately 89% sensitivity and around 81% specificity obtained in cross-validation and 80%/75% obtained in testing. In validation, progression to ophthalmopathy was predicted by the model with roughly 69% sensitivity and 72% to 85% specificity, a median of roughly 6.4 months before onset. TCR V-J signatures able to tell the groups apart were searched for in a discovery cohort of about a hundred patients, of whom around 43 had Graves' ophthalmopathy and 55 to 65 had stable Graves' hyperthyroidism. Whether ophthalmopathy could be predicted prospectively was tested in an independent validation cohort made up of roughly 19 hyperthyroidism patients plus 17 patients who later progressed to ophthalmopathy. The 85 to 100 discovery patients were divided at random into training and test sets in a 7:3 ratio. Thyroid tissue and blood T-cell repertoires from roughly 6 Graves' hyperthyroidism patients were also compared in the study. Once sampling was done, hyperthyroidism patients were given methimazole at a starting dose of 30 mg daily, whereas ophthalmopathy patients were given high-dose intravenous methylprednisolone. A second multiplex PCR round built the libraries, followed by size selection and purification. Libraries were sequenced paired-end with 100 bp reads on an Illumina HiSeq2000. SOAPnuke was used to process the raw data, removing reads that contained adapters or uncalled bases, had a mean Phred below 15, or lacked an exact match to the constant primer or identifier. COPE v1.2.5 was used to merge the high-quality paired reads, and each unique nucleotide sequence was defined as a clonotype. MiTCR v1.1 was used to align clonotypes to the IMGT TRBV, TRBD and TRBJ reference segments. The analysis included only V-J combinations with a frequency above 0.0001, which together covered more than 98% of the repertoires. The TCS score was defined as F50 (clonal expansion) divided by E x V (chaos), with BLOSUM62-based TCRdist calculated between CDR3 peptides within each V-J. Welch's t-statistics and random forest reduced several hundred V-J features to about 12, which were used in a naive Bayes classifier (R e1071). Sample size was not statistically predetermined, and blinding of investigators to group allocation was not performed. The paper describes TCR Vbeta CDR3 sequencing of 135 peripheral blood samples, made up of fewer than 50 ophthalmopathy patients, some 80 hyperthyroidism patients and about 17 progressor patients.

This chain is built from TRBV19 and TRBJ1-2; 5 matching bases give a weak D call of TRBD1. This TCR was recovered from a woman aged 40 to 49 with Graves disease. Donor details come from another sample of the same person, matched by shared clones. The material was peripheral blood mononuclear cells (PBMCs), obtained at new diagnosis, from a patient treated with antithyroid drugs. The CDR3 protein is CASSIGGTTYGYTF. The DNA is TGTGCCAGTAGTATTGGGGGGACCACCTATGGCTACACCTTC.